These 25 T cell receptor beta chains share one sample of origin, sequenced in a study of blood T cell repertoires in COVID-19. Sequencing used immunoSEQ multiplex PCR; TCRdb keeps in-frame clones, though not all of them. This table holds 50,000 to 65,000 clones, more than 80% found once. The sample comprised peripheral blood. The source is a human donor in a cohort sampled during active COVID-19.

The rearrangement joins TRBV19 to TRBJ1-2, with D perhaps matching TRBD1 (5 bases). Germline CDR1 is LNHDA and CDR2 is SQIVND (reference sequence). CDR3 length: 15 residues. Trimming removed 7 bases at V and 4 bases at J, with 19 bases between. For the CDR3, the DNA is TGTGCCAGTACTCAGGGCTTCGGCTTAGGCTATGGCTACACCTTC. This codes for CASTQGFGLGYGYTF.

The CDR3 DNA sequence: TGTGCCAGCAGGCCGGGGACTAGCTCGTCAAAGCCGCAGTACTTC. It specifies CASRPGTSSSKPQYF. The genes are TRBV6-5 and TRBJ2-7; TRBD2 matches at 9 bases. This CDR3 has 15 residues. Germline assignment: CDR1 MNHEY and CDR2 SVGAGI. The J segment lost 9 bases and the V segment lost 6 bases, leaving 15 bases of the junction unmatched.

J is TRBJ2-2 and V is TRBV19; the match to TRBD1 covers 10 bases. The CDR3 is made up of 17 amino acids. J gave up 2 bases and V 5 bases, and 8 bases lay outside the gene matches. Germline V gene lookup returns CDR1 LNHDA and CDR2 SQIVND (reference sequence). The CDR3 protein is CASSFSGQGGNTGELFF. The CDR3 DNA reads TGTGCCAGTAGTTTCTCCGGACAGGGGGGTAACACCGGGGAGCTGTTTTTT.

The chain links TRBV5-1 to TRBJ1-5, with TRBD1 matching over 7 bases. The CDR3 runs 15 residues. Looked up from germline, CDR1 is SGHRS and CDR2 is YFSETQ. V trimming: 5 bases; J trimming: 0 bases; junction bases outside the gene matches: 5. CDR3 in amino acids: CASRFTGDSNQPQHF. In DNA, the CDR3 is TGCGCCAGCAGATTCACAGGGGATAGCAATCAGCCCCAGCATTTT.

The gene calls are TRBV20-1 and TRBJ2-7; D gene unclear. Germline lookup yields CDR1 DFQATT and CDR2 SNEGSKA (reference sequence). CDR3 length: 11 amino acids. V shed 3 bases and J shed 3 bases, with 6 bases lying between them. CDR3 DNA: TGCAGTGCTAGCGAGGACTACGAGCAGTACTTC. It translates to CSASEDYEQYF.

The gene calls are TRBV19 and TRBJ1-5; 7 bases are shared with TRBD1. V dropped 7 bases and J dropped 1; count of bases not matched to a gene: 10. CDR3 length: 16 residues. In germline, CDR1 is LNHDA, CDR2 SQIVND (reference sequence). CDR3: CASNPRTGTSNQPQHF. The CDR3 DNA is TGTGCCAGTAACCCCAGGACAGGTACAAGCAATCAGCCCCAGCATTTT. Full variable domain (outside the CDR3, taken from reference TRBV19 and TRBJ1-5): DGGITQSPKYLFRKEGQNVTLSCEQNLNHDAMYWYRQDPGQGLRLIYYSQIVNDFQKGDIAEGYSVSREKKESFPLTVTSAQKNPTAFYLCASNPRTGTSNQPQHFGDGTRLSIL.

The CDR3 reads CASSLGSGDGQPQHF. For the CDR3, the DNA is TGTGCCAGCAGCTTAGGCTCAGGGGATGGCCAGCCCCAGCATTTT. V is TRBV7-2 and J is TRBJ1-5; possibly TRBD1 for D (6 bases). The germline CDR1 and CDR2 sequences are SGHTA and FQGNSA. The V end was cut by 1 base, the J end by 7 bases, with 14 bases between. This CDR3 contains 15 residues.

The V gene is TRBV2, the J gene TRBJ1-1; D possibly corresponds to TRBD1 (6 bases). CDR3 length equals 14 residues. Germline V CDR1 and CDR2: SNHLY, FYNNEI. Deletions cut 6 bases from V and 11 bases from J, with 22 bases between. This CDR3 is CASRGRGGEAEAFF. CDR3 DNA sequence: TGTGCCAGCAGAGGAAGGGGGGGCGAAGCAGAGGCTTTCTTT.

This sequence joins TRBV19 and TRBJ2-7; a possible D gene is TRBD1 (6 bases). Trimming pared 10 bases from V and 2 bases from J, leaving 12 bases between. This CDR3 region has 12 residues. Germline V gene lookup returns CDR1 LNHDA and CDR2 SQIVND (reference sequence). CDR3 region: CATSWDTYEQYF. The CDR3 region has the DNA TGTGCCACCAGTTGGGACACCTACGAGCAGTACTTC.

V is TRBV6-5 and J is TRBJ2-7, with a tentative D call TRBD1 (6 bases). CDR3 length: 14 amino acids. Germline V gene lookup returns CDR1 MNHEY and CDR2 SVGAGI. V shed 2 bases and J shed 7 bases, with 15 bases lying between them. The CDR3 region is CASSYGRGPGEQYF. In DNA, the CDR3 is TGTGCCAGCAGTTACGGCAGGGGACCGGGGGAGCAGTACTTC.

The chain combines TRBV6-5 with TRBJ1-3; TRBD1 might be the D (5 bases). Germline V gene sequence: CDR1 MNHEY, CDR2 SVGAGI. Trimming removed 2 bases from V and 0 bases from J, with 11 bases in between. The CDR3 runs to 16 residues. The chain's CDR3 is CASSYGAADSGNTIYF. CDR3 nucleotide sequence: TGTGCCAGCAGTTACGGGGCCGCTGACTCTGGAAACACCATATATTTT.

This clone ranks as medium-sized. The chain is built from TRBV5-6 and TRBJ1-6, with D maybe TRBD1 (6 bases). The CDR3 is 14 residues long. Germline-derived CDR1 and CDR2 are SGHDT and YYEEEE. V lost 0 bases to trimming and J lost 10 bases, with 11 bases between them. CDR3 loop: CASSLDREYSPLHF. CDR3 DNA: TGTGCCAGCAGCTTGGACAGGGAGTACTCACCCCTCCACTTT.

The genes are TRBV28 and TRBJ1-2; TRBD1 matches at 10 bases. V trimming: 8 bases; J trimming: 3 bases; junction bases outside the gene matches: 12. The V gene's germline CDR1 is MDHEN and CDR2 SYDVKM. The CDR3 extends over 16 amino acids. CDR3 DNA: TGTGCCAGCCATGGAACCGACAGGGGGCGTGACTATGGCTACACCTTC. Translating gives CASHGTDRGRDYGYTF.

The chain combines TRBV19 with TRBJ2-3; 14 bases match TRBD2. The CDR3 runs to 18 residues. Per the germline V gene, CDR1 is LNHDA and CDR2 is SQIVND (reference sequence). Unmatched junction bases numbered 11, after V lost 5 bases and J lost 4 bases. This chain's CDR3 is CASSGTSGRKGGADTQYF. CDR3 sequence (DNA): TGTGCCAGTAGTGGGACTAGCGGGAGAAAGGGGGGAGCAGATACGCAGTATTTT. The complete variable domain, with remaining parts taken from reference TRBV19 and TRBJ2-3, reads DGGITQSPKYLFRKEGQNVTLSCEQNLNHDAMYWYRQDPGQGLRLIYYSQIVNDFQKGDIAEGYSVSREKKESFPLTVTSAQKNPTAFYLCASSGTSGRKGGADTQYFGPGTRLTVL.

This sequence joins TRBV3-1 (or the pseudogene TRBV3-2) and TRBJ2-2; 8 nucleotides match TRBD2. Germline lookup yields CDR1 LGHDT and CDR2 YNNKEL (reference sequence). V lost 3 bases to trimming and J lost 6 bases; unmatched junction nucleotides: 6. The length of the CDR3 is 15 residues. The CDR3 DNA follows: TGTGCCAGCAGCCAGGGCGGGGGGATATCCGGGGAGCTGTTTTTT. As protein: CASSQGGGISGELFF.

The rearrangement joins TRBV3-1 (or the pseudogene TRBV3-2) to TRBJ2-1; 13 bases line up with TRBD2. V was pared by 5 bases and J by 9 bases, with 7 bases of the junction left unmatched. Germline CDR1 and CDR2: LGHDT and YNNKEL (reference sequence). The CDR3 contains 15 residues. The CDR3 reads CASSFPRTSGGEQFF. CDR3 sequence (DNA): TGTGCCAGCAGCTTTCCAAGGACTAGCGGGGGTGAGCAGTTCTTC.

V usage is TRBV7-3 and J usage is TRBJ1-1; D gene ambiguous. Germline V CDR1 and CDR2: SGHTA, FQGTGA. The CDR3 consists of 13 residues. Trimming took off 3 bases at V and 4 bases at J, with 9 bases between the two ends. In nucleotides, the CDR3 is TGTGCCAGCAGCTTTCAGGCCAGCACTGAAGCTTTCTTT. Translating gives CASSFQASTEAFF.

The rearrangement uses TRBV7-2 and TRBJ2-1; perhaps TRBD2 as D (5 bases). Trimming took 1 base from V and 0 from J, leaving 10 bases between them. Germline V gene sequence: CDR1 SGHTA, CDR2 FQGNSA. This CDR3 is 16 amino acids long. The CDR3 DNA reads as TGTGCCAGCAGCTTAGTTCCGGGGAGCTCCTACAATGAGCAGTTCTTC. It encodes CASSLVPGSSYNEQFF.

This chain uses TRBV15 with TRBJ2-1, with 9 bases matching TRBD1. The CDR3 contains 16 residues. V shed 5 bases and J 3 bases; nucleotides not matched to a gene: 8. Germline V CDR1 and CDR2: LNHNV, YYDKDF (reference sequence). DNA of the CDR3: TGTGCCACCAGCGCTCCGACAGGGGGAGGCTACAATGAGCAGTTCTTC. Amino acid sequence: CATSAPTGGGYNEQFF.

The genes are TRBV7-2 and TRBJ2-3; possible D gene TRBD2, 6 bases. CDR1 and CDR2 from the germline V gene are SGHTA and FQGNSA. The ends were cut back, 3 bases at V and 2 bases at J, with 9 bases in the middle. The CDR3 consists of 14 residues. CDR3 residues: CASSLAGHTDTQYF. The CDR3 DNA reads TGTGCCAGCAGCTTGGCGGGGCACACAGATACGCAGTATTTT.

The chain uses TRBV5-6 and TRBJ2-2; 11 bases are a match to TRBD1. J was trimmed by 10 bases and V by 2 bases; bases with no gene match: 4. Per germline, CDR1 SGHDT and CDR2 YYEEEE. The CDR3 has 14 amino acids. CDR3 nucleotides: TGTGCCAGCAGCTTTGGGACAGGGGGTGTGGAGCTGTTTTTT. Protein sequence: CASSFGTGGVELFF. Looking up the rest from reference TRBV5-6 and TRBJ2-2 gives the full variable domain: DAGVTQSPTHLIKTRGQQVTLRCSPKSGHDTVSWYQQALGQGPQFIFQYYEEEERQRGNFPDRFSGHQFPNYSSELNVNALLLGDSALYLCASSFGTGGVELFFGEGSRLTVL.

J is TRBJ1-5 and V is TRBV28; 10 bases are a match to TRBD1. This CDR3 is 14 amino acids long. Germline assignment: CDR1 MDHEN and CDR2 SYDVKM. V gave up 6 bases and J gave up 6 bases; unmatched junction bases: 5. Written as DNA, the CDR3 is TGTGCCAGCAGACTGACAGGGGGCTTTCAGCCCCAGCATTTT. Its protein product is CASRLTGGFQPQHF. The whole variable domain, filled in from reference TRBV28 and TRBJ1-5, reads DVKVTQSSRYLVKRTGEKVFLECVQDMDHENMFWYRQDPGLGLRLIYFSYDVKMKEKGDIPEGYSVSREKKERFSLILESASTNQTSMYLCASRLTGGFQPQHFGDGTRLSIL.

This clone was counted a few times. V gene TRBV7-8 combines with J gene TRBJ2-3, with D perhaps matching TRBD2 (6 bases). There are 16 residues in the CDR3. The ends were cut back, 2 bases at V and 4 bases at J, with 16 bases in the middle. Germline CDR1 reads SGHVS; CDR2 reads FQNEAQ. The CDR3 nucleotides read TGTGCCAGCAGCTTATTTCCTACGGGAGTGGCAGATACGCAGTATTTT. It codes for CASSLFPTGVADTQYF.

This clone came up once. The chain has TRBV3-1 (or the pseudogene TRBV3-2) and TRBJ2-3; D not certain. There are 13 residues in the CDR3. Trimming pared 2 bases from V and 4 bases from J, leaving 7 bases between. Germline V gene sequence: CDR1 LGHDT, CDR2 YNNKEL (reference sequence). The CDR3 nucleotides are TGTGCCAGCAGCCAAACGGTGGCAGATACGCAGTATTTT. It encodes CASSQTVADTQYF.

This chain links TRBV3-1 (or the pseudogene TRBV3-2) with TRBJ2-5; 13 bases line up with TRBD2. CDR1 and CDR2 (germline): LGHDT, YNNKEL (reference sequence). V lost 2 bases to trimming and J lost 3 bases; unmatched junction nucleotides: 6. The CDR3 is made up of 17 amino acids. The CDR3 nucleotides are TGTGCCAGCAGCCAAAGGACTAGCGGGAGAGGCGAAGAGACCCAGTACTTC. Translated, it gives CASSQRTSGRGEETQYF.